This TCR beta chain was sequenced in a study of shared clonotypes between healthy human individuals. The junction had 8 bases not matched to a gene; V was cut back by 6 bases and J by 0 bases. The germline V gene has CDR1 SQVTM and CDR2 ANQGSEA. This CDR3 has 16 amino acids. Profiling relied on immunoSEQ multiplex PCR, and the TCRdb table lists in-frame clones only, not all of them. The sample has about 700,000 clones, approximately 79% seen once. V gene TRBV29-1 combines with J gene TRBJ2-6; 7 nucleotides agree with TRBD1. Input material: memory CD4+ T cells sorted from blood. Specified subset: CD45RA-negative fraction. The sequence came from a woman in her twenties or thirties in good health. Written as DNA, the CDR3 is TGCAGCGTGAACGTAGGGGGCAGCTCTGGGGCCAACGTCCTGACTTTC. It is translated as CSVNVGGSSGANVLTF.